This TCR beta chain derives from a study of shared clonotypes between healthy human individuals. As regards this clone: Antigen unknown.

This CDR3 comprises 17 residues. V lost 1 base, J lost 0 bases, and 6 bases stayed unmatched. Germline values: CDR1 SNHLY, CDR2 FYNNEI. General study findings and limits: Generation probabilities of non-shared clonotypes were lower (relative to those shared by all four donors).

The assay ran at deep level. Sequencing was performed with immunoSEQ multiplex PCR; in TCRdb, only in-frame clones are kept and a portion is missing. The sample has over 2 million clones; less than 95% are singletons. Naive CD4+ cells were CD45RA-selected; the remaining cells were memory. The source material was naive CD4+ T cells from PBMCs. Described subset: CD45RA+ positively selected. The receptor was isolated from a man aged 18 to 29 in good health. Some clones in this sample may be carry-over from other donors' samples. The rearrangement links TRBV2 to TRBJ1-2, with TRBD1 matching over 9 bases. In nucleotides, the CDR3 is TGTGCCAGCAGTGAAGGGGACAGGGCTCCCGCTAACTATGGCTACACCTTC. Translating it yields CASSEGDRAPANYGYTF.